The clone carrying this TCR beta chain has ten or more counts. As yet, its antigen is unknown. These data originate in a study of spatial heterogeneity in lung cancer. Overall study context: Raw sequencing reads included, on average, more than eight appearances of each unique TCR and UMI combination. Points from the study as a whole: Mutation counts in tumors were tracked by counts of expanded intratumoral alpha and beta TCRs.

Every TCR cDNA molecule bore a unique molecular identifier. TCRdb re-analysed the 5' RACE reads in MiXCR, keeping a single row per CDR3 protein. The data show 9,500 to 11,000 distinct CDR3 sequences, with around 12% seen just once and about 11% held by the top ten. The sample's time point: sample taken at primary tumor resection. Whole RNA, isolated from tumor, nontumor lung or frozen PBMC, was sequenced without prior sorting. CDR1 SQVTM and CDR2 ANQGSEA come from the germline V gene. CDR3 length equals 12 residues. Trimming took 6 bases from V and 5 from J, leaving 13 bases between them. The V and J genes are TRBV29-1 and TRBJ2-5, with D possibly TRBD2 on 5 matching bases. Sample: lung tumor tissue, taken at surgery. This TCR was sampled from a male donor with early-stage non-small cell lung cancer. The CDR3: CSVQGGQETQYF. The CDR3 DNA is TGCAGCGTCCAAGGAGGTCAGGAGACCCAGTACTTC. Using reference TRBV29-1 and TRBJ2-5 for the parts outside the CDR3, the full variable domain is SAVISQKPSRDICQRGTSLTIQCQVDSQVTMMFWYRQQPGQSLTLIATANQGSEATYESGFVIDKFPISRPNLTFSTLTVSNMSPEDSSIYLCSVQGGQETQYFGPGTRLLVL.